The 19 T cell receptor beta chains listed next were all sequenced from one sample in a study of shared clonotypes between healthy human individuals. TCRdb keeps only in-frame clones here, not all; method: immunoSEQ multiplex PCR. This table has hundreds of thousands of clones, 95% to 97% appearing once. CD8 cells regarded as naive lacked CD45RO, were positively chosen for CCR7, and omitted terminally differentiated effector memory CD45RA+ cells. What was sequenced was naive CD8+ T cells sorted from blood. These TCRs come from a young woman in good health.

The chain carries TRBV2 and TRBJ2-7; no firm D call. Germline V gives CDR1 SNHLY, CDR2 FYNNEI. Trimming took off 9 bases at V and 5 bases at J, with 17 bases between the two ends. The CDR3 loop spans 13 amino acids. CDR3 DNA: TGTGCCAGTTCCTCGGCTGGGGTCAACGAGCAGTACTTC. Translating gives CASSSAGVNEQYF.

This clone was counted between two and nine times. Other DNA sequences of this sample code for an identical CDR3. The chain is built from TRBV28 and TRBJ2-2, with D hard to call. With 6 bases removed from V and 6 bases from J, the gap between germline ends came to 5 bases. Germline CDR1 and CDR2: MDHEN and SYDVKM. The CDR3 spans 11 residues. CDR3 nucleotide sequence: TGTGCCAGCAGCTTGGCCGGGGAGCTGTTTTTT. Its protein is CASSLAGELFF.

V gene TRBV9 combines with J gene TRBJ2-1; D not certain. Germline V gene data show CDR1 as SGDLS and CDR2 as YYNGEE. Trimming pared 4 bases from V and 0 bases from J, leaving 8 bases between. The length of the CDR3 is 14 residues. In DNA form, the CDR3 reads TGTGCCAGCAGCCCACCTCGCTCCTACAATGAGCAGTTCTTC. Translated, it gives CASSPPRSYNEQFF.

The chain joins TRBV19 to TRBJ2-1; TRBD2 agrees at 11 bases. The V gene end was trimmed by 5 bases and the J gene end by 8 bases; junction bases not matched to a gene: 11. This CDR3 is 16 amino acids long. In germline, CDR1 is LNHDA, CDR2 SQIVND (reference sequence). The CDR3 loop reads CASSFLLAGEIDEQFF. CDR3 sequence (DNA): TGTGCCAGTAGTTTCCTACTAGCGGGAGAGATAGATGAGCAGTTCTTC.

The V and J genes are TRBV28 and TRBJ1-4; no firm D call. The germline V gene has CDR1 MDHEN and CDR2 SYDVKM. The CDR3 consists of 16 residues. Trimming shortened V by 1 base and J by 1 base, and 10 bases separated the two germline ends. The CDR3 bases are TGTGCCAGCAGTTTATTCAATGGGCTAACTAATGAAAAACTGTTTTTT. It yields the protein CASSLFNGLTNEKLFF.

The chain uses TRBV13 and TRBJ1-4; D might be TRBD1 (6 bases). The CDR3 spans 18 residues. Germline V gene sequence: CDR1 PRHDT, CDR2 FYEKMQ (reference sequence). V lost 2 bases and J lost 0, with 16 bases in between. CDR3 DNA sequence: TGTGCCAGCAGCTTAAGGGTCAGGAAGGGGGCAACTAATGAAAAACTGTTTTTT. It translates to CASSLRVRKGATNEKLFF.

The genes are TRBV2 and TRBJ2-1, with TRBD2 matching 7 bases. The CDR3 is 16 residues long. Trimming at V came to 2 bases and at J to 9 bases, leaving 13 bases not matched to a gene. Germline lookup yields CDR1 SNHLY and CDR2 FYNNEI. This chain's CDR3 is CASSELLGLNGGEQFF. CDR3 in DNA: TGTGCCAGCAGTGAACTACTGGGACTAAATGGGGGTGAGCAGTTCTTC.

This chain uses TRBV19 with TRBJ1-5; the D gene is possibly TRBD1 (5 bases). Trimming took off 6 bases at V and 0 bases at J, with 18 bases between the two ends. Germline CDR1 LNHDA, CDR2 SQIVND (reference sequence). The CDR3 has 17 residues. The CDR3 here is CASSMMTEGLSNQPQHF. The CDR3, as DNA: TGTGCCAGTAGCATGATGACAGAGGGTCTTAGCAATCAGCCCCAGCATTTT.

V is TRBV15 and J is TRBJ2-3; 7 bases agree with TRBD2. Germline V gene sequence: CDR1 LNHNV, CDR2 YYDKDF (reference sequence). The CDR3 extends over 13 amino acids. The V gene end was trimmed by 6 bases and the J gene end by 6 bases; junction bases not matched to a gene: 6. For the CDR3, the DNA is TGTGCCACCAGTGGACGGCGGGGGGATACGCAGTATTTT. Residues: CATSGRRGDTQYF.

This sequence joins TRBV28 and TRBJ2-1; D is unclear. The V gene lost 6 bases and the J gene lost 0 bases, with 12 bases spanning the gap. CDR1 and CDR2 (germline): MDHEN, SYDVKM. The CDR3 covers 15 residues. CDR3 DNA: TGTGCCAGCAGCACAGCCGTAAGCTCCTACAATGAGCAGTTCTTC. Its protein product is CASSTAVSSYNEQFF.

For this clone: The same CDR3 also results from other DNA sequences found in this sample. The chain has TRBV6-5 and TRBJ1-5; the D is unclear. In germline, CDR1 is MNHEY, CDR2 SVGAGI. CDR3 length equals 13 residues. The V gene lost 2 bases and the J gene lost 1 base, with 3 bases spanning the gap. CDR3 amino acids: CASSYGSNQPQHF. CDR3 bases: TGTGCCAGCAGTTACGGCAGCAATCAGCCCCAGCATTTT.

This chain uses TRBV11-2 with TRBJ2-5; the D gene is possibly TRBD2 (6 bases). Trimming took off 0 bases at V and 2 bases at J, with 13 bases between the two ends. This CDR3 has 16 residues. Germline assignment: CDR1 SGHAT and CDR2 FQNNGV. The CDR3 reads CASSLEGGPGQETQYF. In DNA form, the CDR3 reads TGTGCCAGCAGCTTAGAGGGGGGTCCGGGGCAAGAGACCCAGTACTTC.

As regards this clone: This sample also contains other DNA sequences that code for the same CDR3. V usage is TRBV19 and J usage is TRBJ2-1; the D gene is possibly TRBD2 (5 bases). CDR1 and CDR2 from the germline V gene are LNHDA and SQIVND (reference sequence). Trimming took 3 bases from V and 7 from J, leaving 10 bases between them. The CDR3 has 13 amino acids. This CDR3 reads CASSIGLGNEQFF. The CDR3 nucleotides are TGTGCCAGTAGTATCGGACTTGGGAATGAGCAGTTCTTC.

This clone was recorded only once. V usage is TRBV19 and J usage is TRBJ1-1, with no clear D. Deletions cut 8 bases from V and 7 bases from J, with 17 bases between. Germline values: CDR1 LNHDA, CDR2 SQIVND (reference sequence). The CDR3 runs 13 residues. The CDR3 is CASEKSRVHEAFF. Written as DNA, the CDR3 is TGTGCCAGTGAAAAGAGCCGGGTTCATGAAGCTTTCTTT.

The rearrangement links TRBV5-1 to TRBJ2-7; D is perhaps TRBD1 (6 bases). CDR1 is SGHRS, CDR2 YFSETQ, per germline. CDR3 length equals 14 residues. Trimming took off 2 bases at V and 2 bases at J, with 11 bases between the two ends. DNA for the CDR3: TGCGCCAGCAGCTTAGAGGGGGATACCTACGAGCAGTACTTC. The encoded protein is CASSLEGDTYEQYF.

This clone was seen a single time. The CDR3 sequence: CASSDTSGFQETQYF. As DNA, the CDR3 is TGTGCCAGCAGCGACACTAGCGGGTTTCAAGAGACCCAGTACTTC. V gene TRBV9 combines with J gene TRBJ2-5; 9 nucleotides align to TRBD2. Losses at the gene ends were 3 bases for V and 2 bases for J; bases not matched to a gene: 5. This CDR3 spans 15 amino acids. Germline V CDR1 and CDR2: SGDLS, YYNGEE.

V gene TRBV13 combines with J gene TRBJ2-1; the D call may be TRBD1 or TRBD2 (5 bases each). CDR3 length equals 11 residues. Germline CDR1 is PRHDT and CDR2 is FYEKMQ (reference sequence). V was cut by 8 bases and J by 9 bases, with 11 bases left in between. The CDR3 loop is CASGGAGEQFF. As DNA, the CDR3 is TGTGCCAGCGGGGGAGCTGGTGAGCAGTTCTTC. Filled out from reference TRBV13 and TRBJ2-1, the complete variable domain reads AAGVIQSPRHLIKEKRETATLKCYPIPRHDTVYWYQQGPGQDPQFLISFYEKMQSDKGSIPDRFSAQQFSDYHSELNMSSLELGDSALYFCASGGAGEQFFGPGTRLTVL.

V is TRBV7-9 and J is TRBJ2-7, with a tentative D call TRBD2 (6 bases). CDR3 length: 14 amino acids. Per germline, CDR1 SEHNR and CDR2 FQNEAQ (reference sequence). Trimming stripped 5 bases from V and 3 bases from J, with 14 bases between. The CDR3 coding sequence is TGTGCCAGCAGCCCCGGCGGGGTGGACTACGAGCAGTACTTC. Translation: CASSPGGVDYEQYF. Using reference TRBV7-9 and TRBJ2-7 for the parts outside the CDR3, the full variable domain is DTGVSQNPRHKITKRGQNVTFRCDPISEHNRLYWYRQTLGQGPEFLTYFQNEAQLEKSRLLSDRFSAERPKGSFSTLEIQRTEQGDSAMYLCASSPGGVDYEQYFGPGTRLTVT.

V and J are TRBV29-1 and TRBJ2-5; 7 nucleotides line up with TRBD1. The CDR3 length is 13 residues. Germline values: CDR1 SQVTM, CDR2 ANQGSEA. V lost 7 bases to trimming and J lost 2 bases; unmatched junction nucleotides: 7. CDR3 sequence reads: CSGRDRAQETQYF. The CDR3 nucleotides read TGCAGCGGCCGGGACAGAGCTCAAGAGACCCAGTACTTC.